The rows below give T cell receptor beta chains drawn from one sample of a study of cytomegalovirus exposure and HLA in healthy donors. Method: immunoSEQ multiplex PCR; TCRdb's copy keeps in-frame clones and lacks some. Of about 220,000 clones in the sample, 75% to 95% are singletons; the top ten hold roughly 1%. The sample taken for sequencing was PBMCs. These TCRs come from a woman younger than 35 in good health and CMV-seronegative. CDR3s include the opening cysteine and the closing phenylalanine or tryptophan. D genes are given only for firm matches. Clone size is shown for a subset of rows, as once, few, many or a class of expanded clone.

size: -; V: TRBV25-1; D: -; J: TRBJ2-1; CDR3: CASRGLSPYNEQFF; DNA: TGTGCCAGCAGAGGCCTTAGCCCCTACAATGAGCAGTTCTTC
size: -; V: TRBV5-1; D: -; J: TRBJ1-1; CDR3: CASSGVRGAASTEAFF; DNA: TGCGCCAGCAGCGGAGTCAGGGGCGCAGCTTCCACTGAAGCTTTCTTT
size: -; V: TRBV4-2; D: -; J: TRBJ2-1; CDR3: CASSQGESSYNEQFF; DNA: TGTGCCAGCAGCCAAGGGGAGAGCTCCTACAATGAGCAGTTCTTC
size: -; V: TRBV7-9; D: TRBD1; J: TRBJ1-6; CDR3: CASSLGGQGTPNSPLHF; DNA: TGTGCCAGCAGCTTAGGGGGACAGGGTACCCCTAATTCACCCCTCCACTTT
size: -; V: TRBV2; D: -; J: TRBJ2-1; CDR3: CASSKQDNEQFF; DNA: TGTGCCAGCAGTAAACAGGACAATGAGCAGTTCTTC
size: -; V: TRBV28; D: -; J: TRBJ1-3; CDR3: CASSFGGRLGNTIYF; DNA: TGTGCCAGCAGTTTCGGGGGGCGCCTTGGAAACACCATATATTTT
size: few; V: TRBV30; D: -; J: TRBJ1-1; CDR3: CAWSVQEWTEAFF; DNA: TGTGCCTGGAGTGTACAGGAATGGACTGAAGCTTTCTTT
size: -; V: TRBV6-5; D: TRBD2; J: TRBJ2-7; CDR3: CASSYGGLAGVYEQYF; DNA: TGTGCCAGCAGTTACGGGGGACTAGCGGGAGTCTACGAGCAGTACTTC
size: -; V: TRBV28; D: -; J: TRBJ2-7; CDR3: CASRGLYSYEQYF; DNA: TGTGCCAGCAGGGGCTTATACTCCTACGAGCAGTACTTC
size: -; V: TRBV27; D: TRBD1; J: TRBJ1-6; CDR3: CASLPGTGYSALHF; DNA: TGTGCCAGCCTCCCCGGGACAGGCTATTCGGCCCTCCACTTT
size: -; V: TRBV6-5; D: -; J: TRBJ2-2; CDR3: CASSPVRAGELFF; DNA: TGTGCCAGCAGCCCAGTCCGGGCCGGGGAGCTGTTTTTT
size: -; V: TRBV28; D: TRBD1; J: TRBJ1-6; CDR3: CASSFRGNSPLHF; DNA: TGTGCCAGCAGTTTCAGGGGGAATTCACCCCTCCACTTT
size: -; V: TRBV7-4; D: -; J: TRBJ2-7; CDR3: CASSPGQGEQYF; DNA: TGTGCCAGCAGCCCTGGCCAGGGAGAGCAGTACTTC
size: -; V: TRBV6-1; D: TRBD1; J: TRBJ1-5; CDR3: CASSEAFRTGRSGNQPQHF; DNA: TGTGCCAGCAGTGAAGCCTTTAGGACAGGGAGGAGCGGCAATCAGCCCCAGCATTTT
size: few; V: TRBV5-5; D: -; J: TRBJ1-1; CDR3: CASSGGETEAFF; DNA: TGTGCCAGCAGCGGAGGGGAAACTGAAGCTTTCTTT
size: -; V: TRBV4-1; D: TRBD1; J: TRBJ1-1; CDR3: CASSLRGQGIMNTEAFF; DNA: TGCGCCAGCAGCCTAAGAGGACAGGGGATAATGAACACTGAAGCTTTCTTT
size: few; V: TRBV5-1; D: -; J: TRBJ1-1; CDR3: CASRDTPGTEAFF; DNA: TGCGCCAGCAGGGACACCCCAGGCACTGAAGCTTTCTTT
size: -; V: TRBV7-9; D: TRBD2; J: TRBJ2-7; CDR3: CASSSSGGLAYTYEQYF; DNA: TGTGCCAGCAGTAGTAGTGGGGGACTAGCGTATACCTACGAGCAGTACTTC
size: -; V: TRBV5-1; D: -; J: TRBJ2-7; CDR3: CASSLRTEGNEQYF; DNA: TGCGCCAGCAGCTTGCGGACAGAGGGCAACGAGCAGTACTTC
size: -; V: TRBV2; D: TRBD1; J: TRBJ1-5; CDR3: CASRTDGQGLGQPQHF; DNA: TGTGCCAGCAGGACAGACGGACAGGGTCTGGGTCAGCCCCAGCATTTT
size: -; V: TRBV6-5; D: -; J: TRBJ2-2; CDR3: CASSRRVLNTGELFF; DNA: TGTGCCAGCAGTCGACGGGTCTTGAACACCGGGGAGCTGTTTTTT
size: -; V: TRBV6-1; D: -; J: TRBJ2-7; CDR3: CASSEADWIYEQYF; DNA: TGTGCCAGCAGTGAAGCGGACTGGATCTACGAGCAGTACTTC
size: -; V: TRBV27; D: -; J: TRBJ2-2; CDR3: CASSLSLGRVNTGELFF; DNA: TGTGCCAGCAGTTTATCTTTGGGCAGGGTGAACACCGGGGAGCTGTTTTTT
size: -; V: TRBV14; D: -; J: TRBJ1-5; CDR3: CASSRTVNQPQHF; DNA: TGTGCCAGCAGCCGGACAGTCAATCAGCCCCAGCATTTT
size: -; V: TRBV29-1; D: TRBD1; J: TRBJ1-1; CDR3: CSVHDRGVNTEAFF; DNA: TGCAGCGTCCACGACAGGGGAGTAAACACTGAAGCTTTCTTT
size: -; V: TRBV5-4; D: TRBD1; J: TRBJ1-2; CDR3: CASSILRGPNYGYTF; DNA: TGTGCCAGCAGCATACTAAGGGGGCCAAACTATGGCTACACCTTC
size: -; V: TRBV28; D: -; J: TRBJ1-1; CDR3: CASSSQANTEAFF; DNA: TGTGCCAGCAGTTCACAGGCGAACACTGAAGCTTTCTTT
size: -; V: TRBV5-8; D: -; J: TRBJ1-1; CDR3: CASSFGGAGGTEAFF; DNA: TGTGCCAGCAGCTTCGGGGGAGCGGGGGGCACTGAAGCTTTCTTT
size: -; V: TRBV7-9; D: -; J: TRBJ2-1; CDR3: CASSYMNEQFF; DNA: TGTGCCAGCAGCTACATGAATGAGCAGTTCTTC
size: once; V: TRBV30; D: TRBD1; J: TRBJ2-2; CDR3: CAWDRDRVYSGELFF; DNA: TGTGCCTGGGACCGGGACAGGGTTTACTCCGGGGAGCTGTTTTTT
size: -; V: TRBV29-1; D: TRBD2; J: TRBJ2-7; CDR3: CSAEAGTSYEQYF; DNA: TGCAGCGCCGAAGCGGGGACCTCCTACGAGCAGTACTTC
size: -; V: TRBV13; D: -; J: TRBJ1-1; CDR3: CASSPEQINTEAFF; DNA: TGTGCCAGCAGCCCCGAACAGATAAACACTGAAGCTTTCTTT
size: -; V: TRBV7-7; D: TRBD2; J: TRBJ2-5; CDR3: CASSPTSAGFRETQYF; DNA: TGTGCCAGCAGCCCGACTAGCGCTGGTTTCAGGGAGACCCAGTACTTC
size: -; V: TRBV5-8; D: -; J: TRBJ1-5; CDR3: CASSKRQPQHF; DNA: TGTGCCAGCAGCAAGAGGCAGCCCCAGCATTTT
size: -; V: TRBV28; D: TRBD1; J: TRBJ1-4; CDR3: CASSPLGQGEEKLFF; DNA: TGTGCCAGCAGTCCCCTTGGACAGGGAGAGGAAAAACTGTTTTTT
size: -; V: TRBV5-6; D: -; J: TRBJ2-5; CDR3: CASSLQNRQYQETQYF; DNA: TGTGCCAGCAGCTTACAGAACAGGCAGTACCAAGAGACCCAGTACTTC
size: -; V: TRBV5-1; D: -; J: TRBJ1-2; CDR3: CASSLFGSYGYTF; DNA: TGCGCCAGCAGCTTGTTTGGGAGCTATGGCTACACCTTC
size: -; V: TRBV9; D: TRBD2; J: TRBJ2-3; CDR3: CASSETLRLAGSTDTQYF; DNA: TGTGCCAGCAGCGAAACACTTAGACTAGCGGGTAGCACAGATACGCAGTATTTT
size: -; V: TRBV19; D: -; J: TRBJ1-5; CDR3: CASSIPVGSNQPQHF; DNA: TGTGCCAGTAGTATCCCCGTCGGTAGCAATCAGCCCCAGCATTTT
size: few; V: TRBV4-1; D: -; J: TRBJ2-7; CDR3: CASSPSRGHEQYF; DNA: TGCGCCAGCAGCCCGTCACGTGGGCACGAGCAGTACTTC
size: -; V: TRBV5-6; D: TRBD1; J: TRBJ1-2; CDR3: CASSLWTGRQGYGYTF; DNA: TGTGCCAGCAGCCTATGGACAGGGCGCCAAGGCTATGGCTACACCTTC
size: -; V: TRBV9; D: -; J: TRBJ1-4; CDR3: CASSVGQVDEKLFF; DNA: TGTGCCAGCAGCGTAGGTCAGGTTGACGAAAAACTGTTTTTT
size: -; V: TRBV4-2; D: TRBD1; J: TRBJ1-1; CDR3: CASSQAGGEAFF; DNA: TGTGCCAGCAGCCAAGCAGGGGGTGAAGCTTTCTTT
size: -; V: TRBV6-4; D: TRBD1; J: TRBJ1-2; CDR3: CASSDSTWDRGLGYTF; DNA: TGTGCCAGCAGTGACTCGACCTGGGACAGGGGCCTTGGCTACACCTTC
size: -; V: TRBV28; D: TRBD1; J: TRBJ2-5; CDR3: CASSKTGGQETQYF; DNA: TGTGCCAGCAGCAAGACAGGGGGCCAAGAGACCCAGTACTTC
size: -; V: TRBV5-1; D: -; J: TRBJ1-1; CDR3: CASSLRQGWTEAFF; DNA: TGCGCCAGCAGCTTGAGGCAGGGGTGGACTGAAGCTTTCTTT
size: once; V: TRBV18; D: TRBD1; J: TRBJ2-5; CDR3: CASSPLGRGHQETQYF; DNA: TGTGCCAGCTCACCACTGGGCAGGGGGCATCAAGAGACCCAGTACTTC
size: -; V: TRBV4-2; D: TRBD1; J: TRBJ1-5; CDR3: CASSLRDRGDSPGYSNQPQHF; DNA: TGTGCCAGCAGCCTAAGAGACAGGGGCGATTCTCCCGGGTATAGCAATCAGCCCCAGCATTTT
size: few; V: TRBV7-9; D: -; J: TRBJ2-3; CDR3: CASSLAGPSGDTQYF; DNA: TGTGCCAGCAGCTTAGCTGGCCCTTCGGGAGATACGCAGTATTTT
size: -; V: TRBV7-2; D: -; J: TRBJ1-2; CDR3: CASSLVFPF; DNA: TGTGCCAGCAGCTTAGTCTTCCCCTTC
size: -; V: TRBV19; D: TRBD1; J: TRBJ1-5; CDR3: CASRRTGPGQPQHF; DNA: TGTGCCAGCCGGAGGACAGGCCCCGGCCAGCCCCAGCATTTT
size: -; V: TRBV7-3; D: TRBD1; J: TRBJ1-4; CDR3: CASSRDRVEGNEKLFF; DNA: TGTGCCAGCAGCCGGGACAGGGTCGAGGGTAATGAAAAACTGTTTTTT
size: -; V: TRBV4-1; D: -; J: TRBJ1-2; CDR3: CASSQLERQPGDYGYTF; DNA: TGCGCCAGCAGCCAATTAGAGAGGCAGCCCGGGGACTATGGCTACACCTTC
size: -; V: TRBV19; D: TRBD1; J: TRBJ1-5; CDR3: CASRQGADQPQHF; DNA: TGTGCCAGCAGACAGGGGGCAGATCAGCCCCAGCATTTT
size: -; V: TRBV5-6; D: TRBD1; J: TRBJ2-7; CDR3: CASSLGDSPYEQYF; DNA: TGTGCCAGCAGCTTGGGGGACAGTCCCTACGAGCAGTACTTC
size: -; V: TRBV5-1; D: -; J: TRBJ2-1; CDR3: CASSLAPDSINEQFF; DNA: TGCGCCAGCAGCTTGGCCCCGGACAGCATCAATGAGCAGTTCTTC
size: -; V: TRBV6-4; D: TRBD2; J: TRBJ2-3; CDR3: CASSPAGLDTQYF; DNA: TGTGCCAGCAGCCCAGCGGGATTAGATACGCAGTATTTT
size: once; V: TRBV4-1; D: -; J: TRBJ2-3; CDR3: CASSQGGARAGPSDTQYF; DNA: TGCGCCAGCAGCCAAGGGGGGGCCCGAGCGGGACCCTCAGATACGCAGTATTTT